The 24 T cell receptor beta chains reported below all come from one sample, sequenced in a study of blood T cell repertoires in COVID-19. Repertoires were generated with immunoSEQ multiplex PCR, while TCRdb's copy carries only in-frame clones and drops some. The sample records about 230,000 clones, around 83% being singletons. Specimen: peripheral blood. The source of these receptors is a woman aged 35 to 49 who had recovered from COVID-19.

V is TRBV15 and J is TRBJ2-1, with D tentatively TRBD2 (5 bases). Trimming removed 6 bases at V and 4 bases at J, with 13 bases between. The CDR3 is 14 amino acids. Germline V CDR1 and CDR2: LNHNV, YYDKDF (reference sequence). The CDR3 region is CATRVPSPYNEQFF. CDR3 in DNA: TGTGCCACCAGAGTCCCTAGCCCTTACAATGAGCAGTTCTTC. Together with reference TRBV15 and TRBJ2-1, the CDR3 gives the full variable domain: DAMVIQNPRYQVTQFGKPVTLSCSQTLNHNVMYWYQQKSSQAPKLLFHYYDKDFNNEADTPDNFQSRRPNTSFCFLDIRSPGLGDTAMYLCATRVPSPYNEQFFGPGTRLTVL.

J is TRBJ1-1 and V is TRBV7-8; the match to TRBD1 covers 7 bases. The junction had 0 bases not matched to a gene; V was cut back by 3 bases and J by 5 bases. The germline CDR1 and CDR2 sequences are SGHVS and FQNEAQ. The CDR3 has 12 amino acids. CDR3 DNA sequence: TGTGCCAGCAGCTTGGACAGGACTGAAGCTTTCTTT. It yields the protein CASSLDRTEAFF.

The V and J genes are TRBV6-5 and TRBJ1-2, with D possibly being TRBD1 (5 bases). The CDR3 runs to 13 residues. V lost 7 bases to trimming and J lost 0 bases, with 9 bases between them. Germline CDR1 reads MNHEY; CDR2 reads SVGAGI. The CDR3 sequence: CASTQGANYGYTF. In nucleotides, the CDR3 is TGTGCCAGCACCCAGGGTGCTAACTATGGCTACACCTTC.

The J gene is TRBJ2-2, the V gene TRBV19; 11 bases agree with TRBD2. After removal of 5 bases from V and 6 bases from J, the junction contained 8 bases not matched to a gene. Germline CDR1 LNHDA, CDR2 SQIVND (reference sequence). The CDR3 consists of 16 residues. CDR3 DNA: TGTGCCAGTAGTGAATCACTAGCGGGGGCTTCCGGGGAGCTGTTTTTT. Amino acids: CASSESLAGASGELFF.

This clone was counted only a few times. This chain connects TRBV5-1 to TRBJ2-2; D gene unclear. CDR3 size: 13 residues. Germline V lookup: CDR1 SGHRS, CDR2 YFSETQ. Trimming removed 2 bases from V and 4 bases from J, with 6 bases in between. CDR3 sequence reads: CASSFGPTGELFF. The CDR3 nucleotides are TGCGCCAGCAGCTTTGGGCCCACCGGGGAGCTGTTTTTT. Together with reference TRBV5-1 and TRBJ2-2, the CDR3 gives the full variable domain: KAGVTQTPRYLIKTRGQQVTLSCSPISGHRSVSWYQQTPGQGLQFLFEYFSETQRNKGNFPGRFSGRQFSNSRSEMNVSTLELGDSALYLCASSFGPTGELFFGEGSRLTVL.

The chain links TRBV28 to TRBJ2-1; a possible D gene is TRBD2 (7 bases). The germline CDR1 and CDR2 sequences are MDHEN and SYDVKM. The V end lost 6 bases, the J end lost 1 base, and 22 bases lay between the germline ends. CDR3 length: 18 amino acids. The CDR3: CASSALNIGGGSYNEQFF. DNA for the CDR3: TGTGCCAGCAGCGCCCTAAACATAGGGGGGGGTTCCTACAATGAGCAGTTCTTC.

This chain uses TRBV7-9 with TRBJ2-5, with TRBD1 matching 11 bases. Germline V gene data show CDR1 as SEHNR and CDR2 as FQNEAQ (reference sequence). This CDR3 comprises 15 residues. V dropped 5 bases and J dropped 5; count of bases not matched to a gene: 7. CDR3 DNA sequence: TGTGCCAGCAGCGCAGGGACAGGGGGTTGGGAGACCCAGTACTTC. Translation: CASSAGTGGWETQYF.

V gene TRBV18 combines with J gene TRBJ1-5; D possibly corresponds to TRBD1 (6 bases). Germline V gene data show CDR1 as KGHSH and CDR2 as LQKENI. The CDR3 is made up of 14 amino acids. Trimming shortened V by 2 bases and J by 5 bases, and 10 bases separated the two germline ends. CDR3 loop: CASSPTGSDQPQHF. The CDR3 bases are TGTGCCAGCTCACCAACAGGGTCTGATCAGCCCCAGCATTTT.

The rearrangement joins TRBV11-2 to TRBJ1-1, with D possibly matching TRBD1 (5 bases). Germline assignment: CDR1 SGHAT and CDR2 FQNNGV. This CDR3 region has 16 residues. V dropped 0 bases and J dropped 3 bases, with 14 bases sitting between them. The CDR3 here is CASSLDQRQWDTEAFF. CDR3 nucleotides: TGTGCCAGCAGCTTAGATCAACGACAGTGGGACACTGAAGCTTTCTTT.

This chain joins TRBV24-1 and TRBJ1-2; tentatively, D is TRBD1 (6 bases). Germline V lookup: CDR1 KGHDR, CDR2 SFDVKD. V lost 3 bases to trimming and J lost 4 bases, with 8 bases between them. This CDR3 has 13 amino acids. CDR3 amino acids: CATSDQGSYGYTF. CDR3 in DNA: TGTGCCACCAGTGATCAGGGGAGCTATGGCTACACCTTC.

This chain links TRBV18 with TRBJ2-5; D remains ambiguous. The CDR3 totals 12 residues. The germline CDR1 and CDR2 sequences are KGHSH and LQKENI. V lost 2 bases and J 5 bases, leaving 6 bases between the germline ends. Here the CDR3 DNA reads TGTGCCAGCTCACCATTGGGCGAGACCCAGTACTTC. It encodes CASSPLGETQYF.

This rearrangement joins TRBV2 to TRBJ2-1; D possibly corresponds to TRBD2 (6 bases). V was pared by 7 bases and J by 12 bases, with 31 bases between. Germline V gene lookup returns CDR1 SNHLY and CDR2 FYNNEI. The CDR3 runs 17 residues. The CDR3 spells CASTAGPGARVALGQFF. DNA of the CDR3: TGTGCCAGCACTGCTGGACCGGGAGCAAGGGTGGCCCTAGGGCAGTTCTTC.

The chain combines TRBV5-5 with TRBJ2-1; 12 bases map to TRBD2. Trimming cost V 3 bases and J 13 bases; bases outside gene matches: 5. CDR1 and CDR2 (germline): SGHKS, YYEKEE (reference sequence). This CDR3 spans 13 amino acids. The CDR3 spells CASSSGLAGSQFF. The CDR3 region has the DNA TGTGCCAGCAGCTCCGGACTAGCGGGGTCCCAGTTCTTC.

The CDR3 DNA follows: TGTGCCAGCAGTGTTCAGGGGGCGGTTCAGCCCCAGCATTTT. It is translated as CASSVQGAVQPQHF. The V gene is TRBV2, the J gene TRBJ1-5, with 8 positions matching TRBD1. Germline V gene data show CDR1 as SNHLY and CDR2 as FYNNEI. The CDR3 has 14 residues. The V segment lost 4 bases and the J segment 6 bases; nucleotides outside the gene matches: 5.

The chain couples TRBV5-1 to TRBJ2-7; D ambiguous. The length of the CDR3 is 12 residues. Per the germline V gene, CDR1 is SGHRS and CDR2 is YFSETQ. Between the trimmed V and J ends, which lost 3 bases and 4 bases, there was a span of 8 bases. As DNA, the CDR3 is TGCGCCAGCAGCTCGACAAGTTACGAGCAGTACTTC. As protein: CASSSTSYEQYF.

V and J are TRBV5-1 and TRBJ1-1; D ambiguous. V lost 1 base to trimming and J lost 0 bases, with 16 bases between them. This CDR3 spans 17 amino acids. Germline CDR1 reads SGHRS; CDR2 reads YFSETQ. CDR3: CASSLSYPVGVNTEAFF. The CDR3 region has the DNA TGCGCCAGCAGCTTGAGTTACCCTGTCGGGGTGAACACTGAAGCTTTCTTT.

The genes are TRBV29-1 and TRBJ2-5; weak D call: TRBD2 (5 bases). The CDR3 length is 11 residues. V was trimmed by 8 bases and J by 4 bases, leaving 11 bases between them. Germline CDR1 reads SQVTM; CDR2 reads ANQGSEA. CDR3 nucleotides: TGCAGCTCGACCGAGGGAGAGACCCAGTACTTC. Amino acids: CSSTEGETQYF.

The rearrangement links TRBV28 to TRBJ2-3; D call uncertain. CDR3 length: 12 residues. The germline V gene has CDR1 MDHEN and CDR2 SYDVKM. Between the trimmed V and J ends, which lost 4 bases and 13 bases, there was a span of 15 bases. CDR3: CASSSYSFQEYF. As DNA, the CDR3 is TGTGCCAGCAGTTCGTACTCGTTTCAAGAGTATTTT.

The chain uses TRBV11-3 and TRBJ2-5; TRBD2 matches at 9 bases. V gave up 1 base and J gave up 5 bases; unmatched junction bases: 5. Germline V gives CDR1 SGHNT, CDR2 YENEEA. The CDR3 is made up of 15 amino acids. CDR3 nucleotides: TGTGCCAGCAGCTTAGGCGGGAGGGTAGAGGAGACCCAGTACTTC. Amino acids: CASSLGGRVEETQYF. The entire variable domain, with the rest obtained from reference TRBV11-3 and TRBJ2-5, is as follows: EAGVVQSPRYKIIEKKQPVAFWCNPISGHNTLYWYLQNLGQGPELLIRYENEEAVDDSQLPKDRFSAERLKGVDSTLKIQPAELGDSAVYLCASSLGGRVEETQYFGPGTRLLVL.

The V and J genes are TRBV5-1 and TRBJ2-1, with a tentative D call TRBD2 (5 bases). Trimming pared 8 bases from V and 7 bases from J, leaving 25 bases between. The CDR3 extends over 16 amino acids. In germline, CDR1 is SGHRS, CDR2 YFSETQ. CDR3 sequence (DNA): TGCGCCAGTTCCGAGGGAGCTACGGCCCTTTGGAATGAGCAGTTCTTC. Translated, it gives CASSEGATALWNEQFF.

This clone was counted a few times. The gene calls are TRBV5-1 and TRBJ2-5, with TRBD2 identical over 12 bases. After removal of 4 bases from V and 5 bases from J, the junction contained 6 bases not matched to a gene. This CDR3 has 15 residues. The germline CDR1 and CDR2 sequences are SGHRS and YFSETQ. CDR3 coding DNA: TGCGCCAGCAGCCAAACTAGCGGGGGGTTTGAGACCCAGTACTTC. The encoded protein is CASSQTSGGFETQYF.

CDR3 protein: CASSRVLANEKLFF. The CDR3 DNA reads as TGTGCCAGCAGCCGGGTGTTGGCTAATGAAAAACTGTTTTTT. V and J are TRBV7-9 and TRBJ1-4, with D uncertain. Germline V lookup: CDR1 SEHNR, CDR2 FQNEAQ (reference sequence). Trimming took 5 bases from V and 3 from J, leaving 10 bases between them. CDR3 size: 14 residues.

The chain has TRBV18 and TRBJ1-1; D is uncertain. Germline V gene lookup returns CDR1 KGHSH and CDR2 LQKENI. The CDR3 consists of 13 residues. V lost 1 base, J lost 3 bases, and 6 bases lay in between. CDR3 coding DNA: TGTGCCAGCTCACCACACGAGGACACTGAAGCTTTCTTT. The encoded protein is CASSPHEDTEAFF.

The genes are TRBV5-6 and TRBJ1-5; no firm D call. The germline V gene encodes CDR1 SGHDT and CDR2 YYEEEE. The CDR3 totals 13 residues. V was clipped by 2 bases and J by 7 bases, with 10 bases between them. The CDR3 nucleotides read TGTGCCAGCAGCTTAGGAGTAGGACAGCCCCAGCATTTT. Protein product: CASSLGVGQPQHF.